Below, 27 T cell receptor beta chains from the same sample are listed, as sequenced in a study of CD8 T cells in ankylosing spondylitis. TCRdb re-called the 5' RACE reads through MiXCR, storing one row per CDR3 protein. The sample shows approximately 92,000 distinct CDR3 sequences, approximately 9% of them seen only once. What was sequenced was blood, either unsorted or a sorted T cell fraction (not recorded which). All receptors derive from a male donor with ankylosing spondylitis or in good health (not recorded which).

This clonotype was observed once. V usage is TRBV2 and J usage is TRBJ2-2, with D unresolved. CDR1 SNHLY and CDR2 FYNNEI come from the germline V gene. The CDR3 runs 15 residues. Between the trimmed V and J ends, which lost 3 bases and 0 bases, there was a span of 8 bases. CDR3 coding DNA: TGTGCCAGCAGTGAGGCCAGGACGAACACCGGGGAGCTGTTTTTT. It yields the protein CASSEARTNTGELFF.

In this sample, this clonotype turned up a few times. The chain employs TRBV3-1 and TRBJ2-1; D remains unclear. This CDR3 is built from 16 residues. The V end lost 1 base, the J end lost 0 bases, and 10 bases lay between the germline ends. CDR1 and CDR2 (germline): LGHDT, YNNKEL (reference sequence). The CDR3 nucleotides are TGTGCCAGCAGCCAAGGTCGGATAGGCTCCTACAATGAGCAGTTCTTC. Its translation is CASSQGRIGSYNEQFF.

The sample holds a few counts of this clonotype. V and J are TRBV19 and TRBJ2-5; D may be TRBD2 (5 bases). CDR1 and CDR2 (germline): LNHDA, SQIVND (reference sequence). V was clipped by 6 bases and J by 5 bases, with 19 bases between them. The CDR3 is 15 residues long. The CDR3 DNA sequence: TGTGCCAGTAGCAAACAACTAATCACGGGGGAGACCCAGTACTTC. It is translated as CASSKQLITGETQYF. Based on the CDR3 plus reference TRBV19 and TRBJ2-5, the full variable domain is DGGITQSPKYLFRKEGQNVTLSCEQNLNHDAMYWYRQDPGQGLRLIYYSQIVNDFQKGDIAEGYSVSREKKESFPLTVTSAQKNPTAFYLCASSKQLITGETQYFGPGTRLLVL.

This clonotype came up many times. The CDR3 reads CASSFLWGQGEPSITDTQYF. CDR3 bases: TGTGCCAGCAGTTTCCTCTGGGGACAGGGAGAACCCTCGATCACAGATACGCAGTATTTT. The rearrangement joins TRBV28 to TRBJ2-3; 9 bases match TRBD1. CDR1 and CDR2 from the germline V gene are MDHEN and SYDVKM. The J segment lost 2 bases and the V segment lost 3 bases, leaving 18 bases of the junction unmatched. This CDR3 has 20 amino acids.

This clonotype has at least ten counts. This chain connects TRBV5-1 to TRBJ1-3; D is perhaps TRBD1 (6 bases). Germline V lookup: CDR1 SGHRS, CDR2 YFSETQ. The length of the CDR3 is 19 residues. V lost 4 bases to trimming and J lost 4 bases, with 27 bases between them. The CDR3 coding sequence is TGCGCCAGCAGCCTAACGGGACATCCTCCTACCGGTGAGGGAAACACCATATATTTT. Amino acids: CASSLTGHPPTGEGNTIYF. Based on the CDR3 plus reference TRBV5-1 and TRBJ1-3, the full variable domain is KAGVTQTPRYLIKTRGQQVTLSCSPISGHRSVSWYQQTPGQGLQFLFEYFSETQRNKGNFPGRFSGRQFSNSRSEMNVSTLELGDSALYLCASSLTGHPPTGEGNTIYFGEGSWLTVV.

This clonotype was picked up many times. The CDR3 region is CASSYSPGQGSPLHF. The CDR3 coding sequence is TGTGCCAGCAGTTACTCACCGGGACAGGGGTCACCCCTCCACTTT. V usage is TRBV6-5 and J usage is TRBJ1-6; 10 nucleotides agree with TRBD1. V gave up 0 bases and J gave up 10 bases; unmatched junction bases: 3. The CDR3 is made up of 15 amino acids. CDR1 is MNHEY and CDR2 is SVGAGI in the germline V gene.

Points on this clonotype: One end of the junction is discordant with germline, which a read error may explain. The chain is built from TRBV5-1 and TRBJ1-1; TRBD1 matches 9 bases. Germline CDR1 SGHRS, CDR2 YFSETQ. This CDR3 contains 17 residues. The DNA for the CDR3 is TGCGCTAGCAGCGCTGTGGGTACAGGGGGCGGAGGCACTGAAGCTTTCTTT. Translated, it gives CASSAVGTGGGGTEAFF.

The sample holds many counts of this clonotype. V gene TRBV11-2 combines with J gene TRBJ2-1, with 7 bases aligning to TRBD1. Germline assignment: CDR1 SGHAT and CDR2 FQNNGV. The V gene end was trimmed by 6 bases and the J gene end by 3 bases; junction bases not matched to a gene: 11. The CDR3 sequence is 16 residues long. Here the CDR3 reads CASSGQTGTIYNEQFF. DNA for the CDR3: TGTGCCAGCAGTGGTCAGACAGGGACCATCTACAATGAGCAGTTCTTC.

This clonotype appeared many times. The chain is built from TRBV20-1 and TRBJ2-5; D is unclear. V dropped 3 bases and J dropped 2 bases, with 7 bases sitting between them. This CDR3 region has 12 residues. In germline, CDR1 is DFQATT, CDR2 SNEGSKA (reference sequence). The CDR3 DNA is TGCAGTGCTAGTGAAGGTCAAGAGACCCAGTACTTC. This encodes CSASEGQETQYF.

The CDR3 loop is CASSSPAGAHNEQFF. The CDR3 nucleotides read TGTGCCAGCAGTTCCCCAGCGGGGGCCCACAATGAGCAGTTCTTC. The chain recombines TRBV28 with TRBJ2-1, with 8 positions matching TRBD2. Germline CDR1 is MDHEN and CDR2 is SYDVKM. This CDR3 comprises 15 residues. V gave up 4 bases and J gave up 5 bases; unmatched junction bases: 7.

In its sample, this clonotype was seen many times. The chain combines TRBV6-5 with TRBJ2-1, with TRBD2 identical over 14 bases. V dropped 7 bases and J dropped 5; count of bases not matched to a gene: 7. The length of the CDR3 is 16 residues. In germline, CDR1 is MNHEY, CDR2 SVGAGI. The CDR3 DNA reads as TGTGCCAGCATTAAACGGACTAGCGGGGGGAACAATGAGCAGTTCTTC. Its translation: CASIKRTSGGNNEQFF.

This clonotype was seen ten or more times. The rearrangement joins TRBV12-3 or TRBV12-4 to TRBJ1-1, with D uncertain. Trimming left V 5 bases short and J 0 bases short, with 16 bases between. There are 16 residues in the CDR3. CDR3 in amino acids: CASSQYRDIMNTEAFF. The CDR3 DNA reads TGTGCCAGCAGTCAATACCGAGACATTATGAACACTGAAGCTTTCTTT.

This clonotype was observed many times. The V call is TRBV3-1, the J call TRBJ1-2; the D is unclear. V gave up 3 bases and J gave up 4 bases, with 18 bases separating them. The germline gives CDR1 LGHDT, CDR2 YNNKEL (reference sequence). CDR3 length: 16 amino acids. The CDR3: CASSHLQTVPFYGYTF. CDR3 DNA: TGTGCCAGCAGCCATCTTCAGACGGTCCCTTTCTATGGCTACACCTTC.

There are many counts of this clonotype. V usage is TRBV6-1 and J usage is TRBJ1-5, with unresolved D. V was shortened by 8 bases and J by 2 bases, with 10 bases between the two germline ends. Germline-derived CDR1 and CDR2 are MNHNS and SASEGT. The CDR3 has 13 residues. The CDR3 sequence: CASGPSGNQPQHF. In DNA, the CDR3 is TGTGCCAGCGGTCCTTCTGGCAATCAGCCCCAGCATTTT.

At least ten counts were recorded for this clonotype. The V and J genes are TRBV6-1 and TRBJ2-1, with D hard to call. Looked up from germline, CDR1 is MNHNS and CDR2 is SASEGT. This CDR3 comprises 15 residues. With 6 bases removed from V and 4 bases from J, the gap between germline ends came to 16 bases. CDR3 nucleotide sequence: TGTGCCAGCAGCCAAGACATTGGGGAATACAATGAGCAGTTCTTC. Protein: CASSQDIGEYNEQFF.

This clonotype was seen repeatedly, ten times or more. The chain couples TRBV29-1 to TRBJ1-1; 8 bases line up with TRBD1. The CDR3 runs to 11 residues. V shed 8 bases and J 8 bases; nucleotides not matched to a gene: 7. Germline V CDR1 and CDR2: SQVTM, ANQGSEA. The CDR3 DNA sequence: TGCAGCACCGACAGGGGAGGGGAAGCTTTCTTT. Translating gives CSTDRGGEAFF.

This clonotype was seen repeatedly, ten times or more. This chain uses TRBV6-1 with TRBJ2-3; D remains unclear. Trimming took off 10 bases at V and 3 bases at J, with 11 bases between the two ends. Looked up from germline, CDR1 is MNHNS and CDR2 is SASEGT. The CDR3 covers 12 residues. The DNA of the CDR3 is TGTGCCACCGAAGGTCGGACAGATACGCAGTATTTT. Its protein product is CATEGRTDTQYF.

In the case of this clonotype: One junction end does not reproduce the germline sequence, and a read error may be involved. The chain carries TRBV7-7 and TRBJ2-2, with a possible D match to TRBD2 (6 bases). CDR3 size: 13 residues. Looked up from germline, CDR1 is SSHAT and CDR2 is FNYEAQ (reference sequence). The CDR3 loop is CASSLAERGELFF. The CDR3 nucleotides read TGTGCTAGCAGCTTAGCGGAGCGGGGGGAGCTGTTTTTT.

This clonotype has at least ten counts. Written as DNA, the CDR3 is TGCAGCGTTGAAGTGGCAGGAGGAAACTATGGCTACACCTTC. Translation: CSVEVAGGNYGYTF. The chain couples TRBV29-1 to TRBJ1-2, with unresolved D. This CDR3 has 14 amino acids. From germline, CDR1 is SQVTM and CDR2 ANQGSEA. Trimming took off 1 base at V and 2 bases at J, with 11 bases between the two ends.

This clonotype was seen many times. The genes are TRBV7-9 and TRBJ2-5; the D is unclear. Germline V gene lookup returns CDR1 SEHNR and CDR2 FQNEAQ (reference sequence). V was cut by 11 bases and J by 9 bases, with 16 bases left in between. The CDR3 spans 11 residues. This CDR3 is CASSQKSPQYF. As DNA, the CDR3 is TGTGCCTCCTCTCAAAAGAGCCCCCAGTACTTC.

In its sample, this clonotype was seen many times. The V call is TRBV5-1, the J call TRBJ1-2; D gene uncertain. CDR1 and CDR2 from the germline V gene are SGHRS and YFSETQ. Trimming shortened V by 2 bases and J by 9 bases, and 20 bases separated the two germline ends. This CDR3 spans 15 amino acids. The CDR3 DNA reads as TGCGCCAGCAGCTTCACAACAGCGGACGAAGGAAGCTACACCTTC. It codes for CASSFTTADEGSYTF. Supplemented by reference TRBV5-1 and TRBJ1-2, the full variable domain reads KAGVTQTPRYLIKTRGQQVTLSCSPISGHRSVSWYQQTPGQGLQFLFEYFSETQRNKGNFPGRFSGRQFSNSRSEMNVSTLELGDSALYLCASSFTTADEGSYTFGSGTRLTVV.

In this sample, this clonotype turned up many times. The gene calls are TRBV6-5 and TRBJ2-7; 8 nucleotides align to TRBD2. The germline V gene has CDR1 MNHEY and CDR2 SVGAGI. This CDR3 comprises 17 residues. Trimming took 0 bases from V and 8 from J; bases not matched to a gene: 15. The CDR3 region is CASSYSGGAGASGQQYF. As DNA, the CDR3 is TGTGCCAGCAGTTACTCGGGTGGAGCGGGGGCCTCTGGGCAGCAGTACTTC.

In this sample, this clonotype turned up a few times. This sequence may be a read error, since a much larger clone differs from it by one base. CDR3 in DNA: TGTGCCACCAGTGGCCCGACAGATTCGGATCAGCCCCAGCATTTT. Amino acids: CATSGPTDSDQPQHF. The V call is TRBV24-1, the J call TRBJ1-5; tentative D call: TRBD1 (5 bases). The CDR3 has 15 residues. V was trimmed by 5 bases and J by 5 bases, leaving 15 bases between them. Germline values: CDR1 KGHDR, CDR2 SFDVKD.

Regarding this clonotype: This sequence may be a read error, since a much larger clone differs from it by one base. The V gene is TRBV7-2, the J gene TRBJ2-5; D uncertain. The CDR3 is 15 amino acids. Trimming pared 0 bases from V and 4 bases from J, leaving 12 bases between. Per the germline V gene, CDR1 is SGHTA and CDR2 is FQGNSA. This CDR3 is CASSLAPLGGETQYF. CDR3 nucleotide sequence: TGTGCCAGCAGCTTAGCTCCACTGGGTGGAGAGACCCAGTACTTC.

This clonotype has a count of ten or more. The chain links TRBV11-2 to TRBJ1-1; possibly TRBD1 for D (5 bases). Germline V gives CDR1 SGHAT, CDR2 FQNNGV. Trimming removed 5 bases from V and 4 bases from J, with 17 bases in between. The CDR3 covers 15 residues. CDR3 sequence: CASSPGPRRSTEAFF. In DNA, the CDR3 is TGTGCCAGCAGCCCGGGACCGAGAAGGAGCACTGAAGCTTTCTTT.

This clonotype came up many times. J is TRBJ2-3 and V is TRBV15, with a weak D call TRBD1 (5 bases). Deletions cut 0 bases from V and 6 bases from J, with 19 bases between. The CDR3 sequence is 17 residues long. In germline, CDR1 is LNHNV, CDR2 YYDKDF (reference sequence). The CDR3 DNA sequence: TGTGCCACCAGCAGAGAGATAGCAGGGTGCAGACCGGATACGCAGTATTTT. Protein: CATSREIAGCRPDTQYF.

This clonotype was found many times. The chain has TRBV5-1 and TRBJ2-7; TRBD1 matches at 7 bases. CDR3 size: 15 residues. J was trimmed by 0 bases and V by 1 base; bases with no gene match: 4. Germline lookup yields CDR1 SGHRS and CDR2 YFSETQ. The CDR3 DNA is TGCGCCAGCAGCTTGCGAGGGGGCGCCTCCTACGAGCAGTACTTC. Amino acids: CASSLRGGASYEQYF. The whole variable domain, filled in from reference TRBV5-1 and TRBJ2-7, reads KAGVTQTPRYLIKTRGQQVTLSCSPISGHRSVSWYQQTPGQGLQFLFEYFSETQRNKGNFPGRFSGRQFSNSRSEMNVSTLELGDSALYLCASSLRGGASYEQYFGPGTRLTVT.